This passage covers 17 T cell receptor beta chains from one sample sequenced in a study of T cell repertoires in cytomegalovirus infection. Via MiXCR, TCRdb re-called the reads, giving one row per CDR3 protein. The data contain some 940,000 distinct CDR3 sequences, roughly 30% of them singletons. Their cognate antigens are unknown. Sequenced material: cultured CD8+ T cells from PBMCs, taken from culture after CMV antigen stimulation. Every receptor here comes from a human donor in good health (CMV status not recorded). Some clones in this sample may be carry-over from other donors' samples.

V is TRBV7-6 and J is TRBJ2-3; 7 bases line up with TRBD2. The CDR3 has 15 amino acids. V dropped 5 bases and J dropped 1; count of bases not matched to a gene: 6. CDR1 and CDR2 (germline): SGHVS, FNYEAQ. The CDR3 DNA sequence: TGTGCCAGCAGCCCCACTAGCGCTCGCACAGATACGCAGTATTTT. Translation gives CASSPTSARTDTQYF.

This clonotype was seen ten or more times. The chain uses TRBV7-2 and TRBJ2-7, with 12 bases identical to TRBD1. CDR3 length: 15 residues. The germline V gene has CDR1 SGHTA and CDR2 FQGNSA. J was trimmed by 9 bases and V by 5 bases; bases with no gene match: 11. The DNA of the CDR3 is TGTGCCAGCAGCACGACTACCGGGACAGGGGGCCGGCAGTACTTC. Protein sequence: CASSTTTGTGGRQYF.

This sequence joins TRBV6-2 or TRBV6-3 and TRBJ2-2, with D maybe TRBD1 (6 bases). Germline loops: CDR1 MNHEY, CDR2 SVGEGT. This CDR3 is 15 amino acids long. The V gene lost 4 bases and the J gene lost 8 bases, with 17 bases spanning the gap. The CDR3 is CASSSYRDIGGELFF. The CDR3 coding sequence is TGTGCCAGCAGTTCCTACCGGGACATCGGAGGGGAGCTGTTTTTT.

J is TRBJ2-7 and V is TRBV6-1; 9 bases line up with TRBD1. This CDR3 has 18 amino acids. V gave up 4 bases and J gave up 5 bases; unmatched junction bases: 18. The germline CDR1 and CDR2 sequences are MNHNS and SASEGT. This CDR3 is CASSGGDRAVQVINEQYV. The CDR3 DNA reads TGTGCCAGCAGTGGAGGGGACAGGGCGGTTCAGGTAATTAACGAGCAGTACGTC.

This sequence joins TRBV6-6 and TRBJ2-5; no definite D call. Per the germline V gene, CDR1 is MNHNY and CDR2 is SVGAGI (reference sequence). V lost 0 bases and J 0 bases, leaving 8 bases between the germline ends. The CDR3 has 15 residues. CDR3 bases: TGTGCCAGCAGTTACTCGCCTGAGTACCAAGAGACCCAGTACTTC. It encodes CASSYSPEYQETQYF.

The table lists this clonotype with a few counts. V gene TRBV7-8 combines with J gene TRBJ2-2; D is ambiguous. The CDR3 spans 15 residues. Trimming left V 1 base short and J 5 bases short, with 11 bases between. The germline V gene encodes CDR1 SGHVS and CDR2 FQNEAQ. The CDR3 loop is CASSLGESMTGELFF. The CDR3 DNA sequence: TGTGCCAGCAGCTTAGGGGAATCCATGACCGGGGAGCTGTTTTTT.

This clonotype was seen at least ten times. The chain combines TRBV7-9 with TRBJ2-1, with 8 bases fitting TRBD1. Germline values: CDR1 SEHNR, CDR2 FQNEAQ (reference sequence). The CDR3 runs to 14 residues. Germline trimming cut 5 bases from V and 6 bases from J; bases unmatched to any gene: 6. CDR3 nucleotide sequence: TGTGCCAGCAGCACCCCAGACAGGGGCAATGAGCAGTTCTTC. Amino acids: CASSTPDRGNEQFF.

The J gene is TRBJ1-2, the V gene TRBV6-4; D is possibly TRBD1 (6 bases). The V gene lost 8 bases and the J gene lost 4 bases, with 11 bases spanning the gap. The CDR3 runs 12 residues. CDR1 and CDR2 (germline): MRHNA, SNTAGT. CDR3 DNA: TGTGCCAGCGGGGGCTCGATCTATGGCTACACCTTC. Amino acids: CASGGSIYGYTF.

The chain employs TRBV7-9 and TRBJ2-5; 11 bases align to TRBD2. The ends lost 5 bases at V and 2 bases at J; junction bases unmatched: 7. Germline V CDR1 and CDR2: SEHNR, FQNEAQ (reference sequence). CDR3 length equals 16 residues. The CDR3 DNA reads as TGTGCCAGCAGCCTGAGACTAGCGGGGAATCAAGAGACCCAGTACTTC. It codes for CASSLRLAGNQETQYF.

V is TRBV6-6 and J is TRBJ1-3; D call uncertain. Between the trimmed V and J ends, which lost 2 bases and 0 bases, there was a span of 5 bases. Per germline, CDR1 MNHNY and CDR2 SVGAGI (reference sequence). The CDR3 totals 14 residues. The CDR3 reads CASSYRPSGNTIYF. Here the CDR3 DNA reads TGTGCCAGCAGTTACCGTCCCTCTGGAAACACCATATATTTT.

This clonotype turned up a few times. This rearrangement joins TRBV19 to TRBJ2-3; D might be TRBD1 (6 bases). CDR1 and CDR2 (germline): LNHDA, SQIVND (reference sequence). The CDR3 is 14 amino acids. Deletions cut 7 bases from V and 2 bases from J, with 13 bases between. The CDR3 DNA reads TGTGCCAGTACTTTCCGGGACAACACAGATACGCAGTATTTT. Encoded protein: CASTFRDNTDTQYF.

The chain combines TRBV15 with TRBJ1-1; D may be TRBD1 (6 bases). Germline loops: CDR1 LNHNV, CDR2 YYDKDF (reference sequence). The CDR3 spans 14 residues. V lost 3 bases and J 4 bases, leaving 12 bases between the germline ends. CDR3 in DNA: TGTGCCACCAGCAGTGTCAGGGGTAGCACTGAAGCTTTCTTT. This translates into CATSSVRGSTEAFF.

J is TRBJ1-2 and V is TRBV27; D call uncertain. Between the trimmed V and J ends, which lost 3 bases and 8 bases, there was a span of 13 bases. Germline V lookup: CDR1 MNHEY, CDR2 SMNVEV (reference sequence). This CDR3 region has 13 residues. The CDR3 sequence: CASSLSGQEGYTF. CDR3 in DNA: TGTGCCAGCAGTTTGTCGGGCCAGGAAGGCTACACCTTC.

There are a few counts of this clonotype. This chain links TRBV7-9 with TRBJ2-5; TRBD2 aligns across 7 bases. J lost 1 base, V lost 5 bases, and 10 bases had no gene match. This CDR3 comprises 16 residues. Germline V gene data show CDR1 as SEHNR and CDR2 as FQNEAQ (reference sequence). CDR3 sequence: CASSHRASGFQETQYF. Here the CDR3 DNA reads TGTGCCAGCAGCCATAGGGCTAGCGGATTCCAAGAGACCCAGTACTTC.

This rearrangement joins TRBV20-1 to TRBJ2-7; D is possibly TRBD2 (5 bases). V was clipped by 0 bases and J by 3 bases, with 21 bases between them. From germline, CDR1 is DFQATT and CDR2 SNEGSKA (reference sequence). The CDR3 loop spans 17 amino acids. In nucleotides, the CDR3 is TGCAGTGCTAGAGATTGGGCTAGCCGCAATCCCAACTACGAGCAGTACTTC. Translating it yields CSARDWASRNPNYEQYF.

The chain's CDR3 is CASSGQGEASGNTIYF. The CDR3 region has the DNA TGTGCCAGCAGCGGACAGGGGGAAGCATCTGGAAACACCATATATTTT. This chain links TRBV9 with TRBJ1-3, with TRBD1 matching over 9 bases. Trimming at V came to 3 bases and at J to 1 base, leaving 5 bases not matched to a gene. The CDR3 covers 16 residues. From germline, CDR1 is SGDLS and CDR2 YYNGEE.

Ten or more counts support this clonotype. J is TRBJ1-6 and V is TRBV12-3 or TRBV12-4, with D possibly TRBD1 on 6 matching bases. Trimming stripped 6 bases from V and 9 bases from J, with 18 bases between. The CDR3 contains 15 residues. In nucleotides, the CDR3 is TGTGCCAGCAGCCTCACAGGGCTTGACGGTTCACCCCTCCACTTT. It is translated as CASSLTGLDGSPLHF.